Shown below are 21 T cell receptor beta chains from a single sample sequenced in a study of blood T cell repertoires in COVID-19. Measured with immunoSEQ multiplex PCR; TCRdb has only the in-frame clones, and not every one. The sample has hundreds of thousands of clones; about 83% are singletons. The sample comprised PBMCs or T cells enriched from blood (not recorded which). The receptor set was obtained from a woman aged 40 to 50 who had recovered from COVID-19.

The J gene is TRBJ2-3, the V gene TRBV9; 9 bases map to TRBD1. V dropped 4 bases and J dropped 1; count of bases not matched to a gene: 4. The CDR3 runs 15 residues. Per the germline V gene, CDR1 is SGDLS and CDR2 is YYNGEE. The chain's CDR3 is CASSKGDRGTDTQYF. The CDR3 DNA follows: TGTGCCAGCAGCAAAGGGGACAGGGGCACAGATACGCAGTATTTT.

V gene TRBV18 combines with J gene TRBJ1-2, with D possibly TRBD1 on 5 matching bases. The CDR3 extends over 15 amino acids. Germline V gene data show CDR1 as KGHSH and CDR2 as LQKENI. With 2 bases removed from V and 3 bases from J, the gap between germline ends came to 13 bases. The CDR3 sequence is CASSPETWGDYGYTF. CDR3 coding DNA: TGTGCCAGCTCACCAGAAACATGGGGCGACTATGGCTACACCTTC.

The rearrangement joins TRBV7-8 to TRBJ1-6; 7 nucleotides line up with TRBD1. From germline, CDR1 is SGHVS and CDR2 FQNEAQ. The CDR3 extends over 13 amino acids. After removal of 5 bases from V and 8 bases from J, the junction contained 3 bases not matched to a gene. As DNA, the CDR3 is TGTGCCAGCAGCGAGGGACAGTATTCACCCCTCCACTTT. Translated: CASSEGQYSPLHF.

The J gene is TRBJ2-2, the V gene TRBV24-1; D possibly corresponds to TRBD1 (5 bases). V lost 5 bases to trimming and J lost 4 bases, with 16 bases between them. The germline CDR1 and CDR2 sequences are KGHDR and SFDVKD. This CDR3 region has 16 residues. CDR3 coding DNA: TGTGCCACCAGTGCCCAGGGATCCCCCTCCACCGGGGAGCTGTTTTTT. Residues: CATSAQGSPSTGELFF.

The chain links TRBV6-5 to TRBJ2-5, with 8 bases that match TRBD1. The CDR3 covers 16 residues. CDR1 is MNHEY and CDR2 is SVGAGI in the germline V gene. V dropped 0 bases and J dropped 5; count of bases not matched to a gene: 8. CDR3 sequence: CASSYSQGAAGETQYF. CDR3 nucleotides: TGTGCCAGCAGTTACTCGCAGGGGGCGGCGGGGGAGACCCAGTACTTC.

CDR3 loop: CSARTGGAGELFF. CDR3 DNA sequence: TGCAGCGCCCGTACCGGGGGGGCCGGGGAGCTGTTTTTT. The J gene is TRBJ2-2, the V gene TRBV29-1; 8 nucleotides match TRBD2. Germline CDR1 is SQVTM and CDR2 is ANQGSEA. There are 13 residues in the CDR3. With 7 bases clipped from V and 6 bases from J, the junction kept 7 bases outside the gene matches.

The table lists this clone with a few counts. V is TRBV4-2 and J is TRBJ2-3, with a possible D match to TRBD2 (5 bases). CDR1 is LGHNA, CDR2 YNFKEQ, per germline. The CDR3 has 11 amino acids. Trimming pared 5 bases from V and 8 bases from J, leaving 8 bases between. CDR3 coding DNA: TGTGCCAGCAGCTCGGGGTTTACGCAGTATTTT. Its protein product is CASSSGFTQYF.

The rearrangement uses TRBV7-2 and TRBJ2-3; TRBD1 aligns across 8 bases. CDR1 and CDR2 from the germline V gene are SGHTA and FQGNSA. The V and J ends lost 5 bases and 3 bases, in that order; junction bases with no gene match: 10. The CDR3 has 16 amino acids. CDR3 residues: CASSPSRTGRTDTQYF. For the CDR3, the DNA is TGTGCCAGCAGCCCCTCCCGGACAGGGCGTACAGATACGCAGTATTTT.

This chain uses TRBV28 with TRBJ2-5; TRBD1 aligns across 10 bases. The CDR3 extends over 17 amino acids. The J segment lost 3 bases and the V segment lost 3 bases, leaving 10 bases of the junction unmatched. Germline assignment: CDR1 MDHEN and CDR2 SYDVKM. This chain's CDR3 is CASSLALTGTGEETQYF. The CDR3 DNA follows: TGTGCCAGCAGTTTGGCCCTCACCGGGACAGGGGAAGAGACCCAGTACTTC.

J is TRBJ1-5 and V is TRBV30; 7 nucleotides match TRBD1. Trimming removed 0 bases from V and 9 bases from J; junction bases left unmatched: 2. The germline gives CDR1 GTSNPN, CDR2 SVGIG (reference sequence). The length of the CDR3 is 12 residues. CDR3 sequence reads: CAWSVQGGPQHF. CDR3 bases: TGTGCCTGGAGTGTCCAGGGGGGGCCCCAGCATTTT.

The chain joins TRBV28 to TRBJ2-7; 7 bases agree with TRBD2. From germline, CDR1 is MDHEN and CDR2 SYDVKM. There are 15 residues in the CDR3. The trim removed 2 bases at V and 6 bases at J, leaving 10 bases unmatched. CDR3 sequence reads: CASSLSRAGLAEQYF. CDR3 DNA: TGTGCCAGCAGTTTAAGTCGAGCGGGACTGGCCGAGCAGTACTTC.

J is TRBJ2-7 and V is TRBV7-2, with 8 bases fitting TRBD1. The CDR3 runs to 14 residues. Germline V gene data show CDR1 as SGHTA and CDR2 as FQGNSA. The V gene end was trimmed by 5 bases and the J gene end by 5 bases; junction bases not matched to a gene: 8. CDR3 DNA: TGTGCCAGCAGCCCTTCGACAGGGGTCCACGAGCAGTACTTC. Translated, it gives CASSPSTGVHEQYF.

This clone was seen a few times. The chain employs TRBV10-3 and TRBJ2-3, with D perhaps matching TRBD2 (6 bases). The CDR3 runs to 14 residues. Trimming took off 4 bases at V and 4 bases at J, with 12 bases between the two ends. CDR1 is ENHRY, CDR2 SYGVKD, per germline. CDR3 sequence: CAISAREPSDTQYF. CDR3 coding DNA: TGTGCCATCAGTGCTCGGGAGCCCTCAGATACGCAGTATTTT.

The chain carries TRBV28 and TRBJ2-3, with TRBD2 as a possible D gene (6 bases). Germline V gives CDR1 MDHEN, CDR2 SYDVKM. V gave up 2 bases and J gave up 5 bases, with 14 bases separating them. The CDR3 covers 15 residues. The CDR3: CASSLQVGAGDTQYF. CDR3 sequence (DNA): TGTGCCAGCAGTTTACAGGTCGGAGCGGGAGATACGCAGTATTTT. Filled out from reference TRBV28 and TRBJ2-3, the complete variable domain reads DVKVTQSSRYLVKRTGEKVFLECVQDMDHENMFWYRQDPGLGLRLIYFSYDVKMKEKGDIPEGYSVSREKKERFSLILESASTNQTSMYLCASSLQVGAGDTQYFGPGTRLTVL.

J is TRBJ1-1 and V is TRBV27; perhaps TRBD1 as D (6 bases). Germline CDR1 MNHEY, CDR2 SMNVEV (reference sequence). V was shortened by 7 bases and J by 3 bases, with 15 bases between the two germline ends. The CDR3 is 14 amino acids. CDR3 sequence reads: CASNADRRDTEAFF. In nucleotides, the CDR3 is TGTGCCAGCAACGCTGACAGGCGGGACACTGAAGCTTTCTTT.

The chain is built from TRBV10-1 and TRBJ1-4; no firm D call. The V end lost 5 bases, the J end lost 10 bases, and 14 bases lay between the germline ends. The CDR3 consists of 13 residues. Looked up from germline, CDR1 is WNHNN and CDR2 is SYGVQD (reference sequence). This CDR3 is CASSNNLLSKLFF. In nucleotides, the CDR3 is TGCGCCAGCAGTAACAATCTCCTCTCAAAACTGTTTTTT.

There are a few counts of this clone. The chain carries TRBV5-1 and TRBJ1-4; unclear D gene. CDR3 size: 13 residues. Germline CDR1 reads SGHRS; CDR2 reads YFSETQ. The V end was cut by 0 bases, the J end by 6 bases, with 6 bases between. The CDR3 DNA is TGCGCCAGCAGCTTGGTTCCTCATGAAAAACTGTTTTTT. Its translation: CASSLVPHEKLFF.

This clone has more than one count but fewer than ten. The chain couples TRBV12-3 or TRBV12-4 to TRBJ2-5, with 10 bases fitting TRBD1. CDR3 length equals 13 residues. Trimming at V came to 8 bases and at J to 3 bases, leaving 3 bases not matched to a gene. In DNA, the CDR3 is TGTGCCAGCGGGGACAGGGGAAAAGAGACCCAGTACTTC. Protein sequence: CASGDRGKETQYF.

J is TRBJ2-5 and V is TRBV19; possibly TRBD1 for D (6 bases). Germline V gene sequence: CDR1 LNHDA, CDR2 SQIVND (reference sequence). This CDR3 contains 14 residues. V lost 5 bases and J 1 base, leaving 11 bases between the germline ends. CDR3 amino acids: CASSPQGRQETQYF. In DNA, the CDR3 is TGTGCCAGTAGTCCCCAGGGGCGCCAAGAGACCCAGTACTTC.

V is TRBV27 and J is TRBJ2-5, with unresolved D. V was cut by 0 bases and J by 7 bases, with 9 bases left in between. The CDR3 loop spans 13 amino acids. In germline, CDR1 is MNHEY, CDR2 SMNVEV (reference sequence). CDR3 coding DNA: TGTGCCAGCAGTTTATCCACAGCCGGGACCCAGTACTTC. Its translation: CASSLSTAGTQYF.

CDR3 sequence (DNA): TGTGCCAGCAGTGAATCCCGAGGGACAGATCAAGCTTTCTTT. Its translation: CASSESRGTDQAFF. The V gene is TRBV28, the J gene TRBJ1-1; TRBD1 aligns across 7 bases. Losses at the gene ends were 5 bases for V and 9 bases for J; bases not matched to a gene: 12. Per germline, CDR1 MDHEN and CDR2 SYDVKM. CDR3 length: 14 amino acids.